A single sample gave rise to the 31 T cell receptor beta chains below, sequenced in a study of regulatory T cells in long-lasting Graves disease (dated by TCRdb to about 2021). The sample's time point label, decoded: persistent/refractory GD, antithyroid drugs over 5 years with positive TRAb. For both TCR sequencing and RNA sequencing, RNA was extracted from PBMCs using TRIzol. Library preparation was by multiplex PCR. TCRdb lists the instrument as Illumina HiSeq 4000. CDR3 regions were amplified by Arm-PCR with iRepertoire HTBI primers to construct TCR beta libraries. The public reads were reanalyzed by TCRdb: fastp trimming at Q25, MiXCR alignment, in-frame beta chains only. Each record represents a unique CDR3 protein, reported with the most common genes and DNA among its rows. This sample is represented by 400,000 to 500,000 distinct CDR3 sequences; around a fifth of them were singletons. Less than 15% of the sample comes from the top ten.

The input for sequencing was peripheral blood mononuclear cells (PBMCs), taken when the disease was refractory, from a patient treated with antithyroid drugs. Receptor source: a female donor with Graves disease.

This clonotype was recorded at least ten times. For the CDR3, the DNA is TGTGCCAGCAATCGAGTAAATGAAAAACTGTTTTTT. It is translated as CASNRVNEKLFF. The rearrangement links TRBV2 to TRBJ1-4; the D is unclear. CDR3 size: 12 residues. Germline V gene lookup returns CDR1 SNHLY and CDR2 FYNNEI. V gave up 7 bases and J gave up 5 bases, with 8 bases separating them. The whole variable domain, remainder taken from reference TRBV2 and TRBJ1-4, is EPEVTQTPSHQVTQMGQEVILRCVPISNHLYFYWYRQILGQKVEFLVSFYNNEISEKSEIFDDQFSVERPDGSNFTLKIRSTKLEDSAMYFCASNRVNEKLFFGSGTQLSVL.

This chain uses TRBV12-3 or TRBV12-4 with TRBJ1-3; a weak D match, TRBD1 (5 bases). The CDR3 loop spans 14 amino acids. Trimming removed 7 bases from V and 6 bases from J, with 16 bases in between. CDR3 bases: TGTGCCAGCAATGGGGCAGGGTGGGAAAACACCATATATTTT. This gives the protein CASNGAGWENTIYF.

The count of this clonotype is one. The CDR3 loop is CASTYNQGSTEAFF. DNA for the CDR3: TGTGCCAGCACCTACAATCAGGGATCCACTGAAGCTTTCTTT. The chain employs TRBV6-4 and TRBJ1-1; weak D call: TRBD1 (5 bases). Looked up from germline, CDR1 is MRHNA and CDR2 is SNTAGT. Deletions cut 7 bases from V and 4 bases from J, with 16 bases between. The CDR3 is 14 amino acids.

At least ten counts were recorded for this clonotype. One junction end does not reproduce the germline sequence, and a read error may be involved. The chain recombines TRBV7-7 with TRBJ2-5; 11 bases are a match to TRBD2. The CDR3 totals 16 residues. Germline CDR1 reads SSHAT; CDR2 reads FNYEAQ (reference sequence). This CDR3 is CASSLSDGTSGETQYF. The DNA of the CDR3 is TGTGCTAGCAGCTTAAGTGACGGGACTAGCGGAGAGACCCAGTACTTC.

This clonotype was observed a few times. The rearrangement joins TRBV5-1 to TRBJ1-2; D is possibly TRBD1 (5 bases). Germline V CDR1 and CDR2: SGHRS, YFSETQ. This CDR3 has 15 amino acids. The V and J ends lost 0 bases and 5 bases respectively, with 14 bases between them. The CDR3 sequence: CASSLAPTADYGYTF. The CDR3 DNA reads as TGCGCCAGCAGCTTGGCCCCGACAGCCGATTATGGCTACACCTTC.

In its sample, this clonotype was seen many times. This CDR3 reads CASSPTRGSRSNYGYTF. The CDR3 DNA sequence: TGTGCCAGCAGCCCAACCCGTGGCAGCCGATCTAACTATGGCTACACCTTC. The V call is TRBV7-2, the J call TRBJ1-2; no reliable D call. The V end lost 5 bases, the J end lost 0 bases, and 19 bases lay between the germline ends. Germline V CDR1 and CDR2: SGHTA, FQGNSA. This CDR3 contains 17 residues.

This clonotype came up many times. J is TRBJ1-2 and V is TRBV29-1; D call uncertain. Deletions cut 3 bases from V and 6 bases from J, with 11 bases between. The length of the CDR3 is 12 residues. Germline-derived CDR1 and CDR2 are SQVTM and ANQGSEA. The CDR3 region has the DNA TGCAGCGTTGAGAGGCTTAGGGATGGCTACACCTTC. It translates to CSVERLRDGYTF.

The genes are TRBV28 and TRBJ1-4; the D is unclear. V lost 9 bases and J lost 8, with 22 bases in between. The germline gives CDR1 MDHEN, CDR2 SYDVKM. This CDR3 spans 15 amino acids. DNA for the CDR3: TGTGCCAGTAGCGGAAGAGCCGATAAGTTCGAAAAACTGTTTTTT. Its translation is CASSGRADKFEKLFF.

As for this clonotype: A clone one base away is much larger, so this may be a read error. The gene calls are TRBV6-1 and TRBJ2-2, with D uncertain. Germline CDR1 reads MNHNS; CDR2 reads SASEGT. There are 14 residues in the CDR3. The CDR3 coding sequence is TGTACCACCGAAGGGCACAGCCTCACCGGGGAGCTGTTTTTT. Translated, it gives CTTEGHSLTGELFF.

The CDR3 here is CSAKRGPDVAKNIQYF. DNA of the CDR3: TGCAGTGCGAAACGGGGTCCCGATGTGGCCAAAAACATTCAGTACTTC. The rearrangement joins TRBV20-1 to TRBJ2-4; the D gene is possibly TRBD2 (5 bases). Germline assignment: CDR1 DFQATT and CDR2 SNEGSKA (reference sequence). Trimming pared 6 bases from V and 1 base from J, leaving 19 bases between. The CDR3 spans 16 residues.

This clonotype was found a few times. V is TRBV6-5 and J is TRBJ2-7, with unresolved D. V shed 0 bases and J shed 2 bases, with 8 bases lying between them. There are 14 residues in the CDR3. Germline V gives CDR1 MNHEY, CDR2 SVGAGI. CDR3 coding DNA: TGTGCCAGCAGTTACTCCCTTAATACCTACGAGCAGTACTTC. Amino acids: CASSYSLNTYEQYF.

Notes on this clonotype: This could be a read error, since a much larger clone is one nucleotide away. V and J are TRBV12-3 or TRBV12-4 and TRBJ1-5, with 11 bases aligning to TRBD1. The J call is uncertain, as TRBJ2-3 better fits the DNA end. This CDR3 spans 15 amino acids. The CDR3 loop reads CASSQDRGPSQPQYF. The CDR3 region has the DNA TGTGCCAGCAGCCAGGACAGGGGGCCTAGTCAGCCCCAGTATTTT.

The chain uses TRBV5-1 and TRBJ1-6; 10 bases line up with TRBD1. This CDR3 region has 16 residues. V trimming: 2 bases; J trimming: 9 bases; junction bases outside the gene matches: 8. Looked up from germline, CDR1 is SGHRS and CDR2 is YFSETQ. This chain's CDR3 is CASSLPRQGAISPLHF. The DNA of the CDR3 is TGCGCCAGCAGCTTACCCCGACAGGGGGCCATTTCACCCCTCCACTTT.

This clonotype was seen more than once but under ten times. The CDR3 coding sequence is TGTGCCAGCAGCTTAGAAAATGAAAAACTGTTTTTT. It encodes CASSLENEKLFF. The chain carries TRBV7-2 and TRBJ1-4; D gene unclear. This CDR3 region has 12 residues. CDR1 is SGHTA and CDR2 is FQGNSA in the germline V gene. V dropped 1 base and J dropped 5 bases, with 2 bases sitting between them.

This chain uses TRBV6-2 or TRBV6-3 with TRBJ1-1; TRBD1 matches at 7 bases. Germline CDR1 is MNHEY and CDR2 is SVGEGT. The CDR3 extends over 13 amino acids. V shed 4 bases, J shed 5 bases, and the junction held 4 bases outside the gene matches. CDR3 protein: CASSSQGMTEAFF. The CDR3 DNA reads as TGTGCCAGCAGTTCACAGGGGATGACTGAAGCTTTCTTT.

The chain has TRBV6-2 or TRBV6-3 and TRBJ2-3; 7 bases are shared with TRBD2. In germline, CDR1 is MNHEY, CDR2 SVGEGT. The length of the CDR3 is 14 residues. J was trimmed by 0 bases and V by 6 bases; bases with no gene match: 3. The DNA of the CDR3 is TGTGCCAGCAGGGGACTAACTAGCACAGATACGCAGTATTTT. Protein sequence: CASRGLTSTDTQYF.

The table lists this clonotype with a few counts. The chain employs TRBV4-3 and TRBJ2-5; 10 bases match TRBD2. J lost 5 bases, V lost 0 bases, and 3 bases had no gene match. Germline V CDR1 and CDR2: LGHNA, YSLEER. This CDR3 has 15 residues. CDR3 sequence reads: CASSQDGSGGETQYF. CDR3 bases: TGCGCCAGCAGCCAAGACGGTAGCGGGGGGGAGACCCAGTACTTC.

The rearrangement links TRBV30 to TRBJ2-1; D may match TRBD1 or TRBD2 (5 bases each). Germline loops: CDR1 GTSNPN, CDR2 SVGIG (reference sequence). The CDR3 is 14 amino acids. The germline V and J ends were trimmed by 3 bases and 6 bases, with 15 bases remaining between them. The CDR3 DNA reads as TGTGCCTGGAGCTTGGGACGTGCCCCCAATGAGCAGTTCTTC. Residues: CAWSLGRAPNEQFF.

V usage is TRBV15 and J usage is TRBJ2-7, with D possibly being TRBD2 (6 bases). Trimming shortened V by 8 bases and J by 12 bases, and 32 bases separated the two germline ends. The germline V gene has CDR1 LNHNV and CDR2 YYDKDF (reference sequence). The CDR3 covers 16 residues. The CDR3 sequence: CATASFRPGSPLFVYF. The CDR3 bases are TGTGCCACCGCTTCTTTTCGCCCCGGGAGTCCTCTCTTTGTGTACTTC.

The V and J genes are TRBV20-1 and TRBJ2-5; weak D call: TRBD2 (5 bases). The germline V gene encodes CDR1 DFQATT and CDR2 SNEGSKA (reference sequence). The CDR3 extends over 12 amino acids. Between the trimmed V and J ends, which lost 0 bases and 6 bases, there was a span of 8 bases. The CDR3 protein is CSAREDSQTQYF. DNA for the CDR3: TGCAGTGCTAGAGAGGACTCCCAGACCCAGTACTTC.

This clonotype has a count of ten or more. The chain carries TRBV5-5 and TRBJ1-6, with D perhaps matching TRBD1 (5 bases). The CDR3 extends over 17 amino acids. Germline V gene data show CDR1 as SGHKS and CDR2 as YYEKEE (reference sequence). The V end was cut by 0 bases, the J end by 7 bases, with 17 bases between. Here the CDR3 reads CASSLDWTDSLNSPLHF. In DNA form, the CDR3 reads TGTGCCAGCAGCTTGGATTGGACCGACAGTCTAAATTCACCCCTCCACTTT.

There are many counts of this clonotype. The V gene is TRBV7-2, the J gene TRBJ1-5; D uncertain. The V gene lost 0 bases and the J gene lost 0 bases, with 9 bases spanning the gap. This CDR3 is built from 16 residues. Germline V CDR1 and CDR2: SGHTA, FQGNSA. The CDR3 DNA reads TGTGCCAGCAGCTTAGCGCTAATGGGTAGCAATCAGCCCCAGCATTTT. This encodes CASSLALMGSNQPQHF.

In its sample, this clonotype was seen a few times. CDR3 sequence: CASSLGARQETQYF. Written as DNA, the CDR3 is TGTGCCAGCAGCTTGGGTGCCCGGCAAGAGACCCAGTACTTC. This chain links TRBV5-5 with TRBJ2-5, with no clear D. The CDR3 has 14 residues. The germline gives CDR1 SGHKS, CDR2 YYEKEE (reference sequence). V was clipped by 0 bases and J by 2 bases, with 8 bases between them.

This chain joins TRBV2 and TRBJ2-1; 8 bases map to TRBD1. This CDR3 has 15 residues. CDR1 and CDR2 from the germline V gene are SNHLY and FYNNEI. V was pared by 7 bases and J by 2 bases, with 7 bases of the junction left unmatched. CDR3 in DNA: TGTGCCAGCATGCCCTCGACAGGGGCCTACAATGAGCAGTTCTTC. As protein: CASMPSTGAYNEQFF.

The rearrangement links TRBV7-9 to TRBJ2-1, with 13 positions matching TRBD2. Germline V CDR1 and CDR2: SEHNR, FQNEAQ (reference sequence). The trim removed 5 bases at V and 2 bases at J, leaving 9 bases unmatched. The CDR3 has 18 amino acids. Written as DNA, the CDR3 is TGTGCCAGCAGCCCAAGGACTAGCGGGAGTTGGACCTACAATGAGCAGTTCTTC. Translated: CASSPRTSGSWTYNEQFF.

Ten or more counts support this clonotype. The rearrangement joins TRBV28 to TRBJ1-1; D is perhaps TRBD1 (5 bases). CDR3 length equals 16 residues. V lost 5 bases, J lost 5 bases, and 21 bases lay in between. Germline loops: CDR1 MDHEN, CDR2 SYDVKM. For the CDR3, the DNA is TGTGCCAGCAGTCCGCCTGGGGGACCTCAGAGTACTGAAGCTTTCTTT. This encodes CASSPPGGPQSTEAFF.

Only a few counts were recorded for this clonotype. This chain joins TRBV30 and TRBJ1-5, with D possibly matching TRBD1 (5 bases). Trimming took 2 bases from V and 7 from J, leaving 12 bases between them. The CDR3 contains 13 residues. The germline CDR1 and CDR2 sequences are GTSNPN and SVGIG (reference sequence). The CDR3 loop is CAWSIGAEQPQHF. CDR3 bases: TGTGCCTGGAGTATTGGGGCAGAACAGCCCCAGCATTTT.

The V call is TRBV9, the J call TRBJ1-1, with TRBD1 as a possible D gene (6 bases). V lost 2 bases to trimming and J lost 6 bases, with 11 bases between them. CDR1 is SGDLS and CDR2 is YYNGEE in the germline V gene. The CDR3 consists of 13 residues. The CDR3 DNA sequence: TGTGCCAGCAGCGTTTCACAGGGAGCTGAAGCTTTCTTT. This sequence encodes CASSVSQGAEAFF.

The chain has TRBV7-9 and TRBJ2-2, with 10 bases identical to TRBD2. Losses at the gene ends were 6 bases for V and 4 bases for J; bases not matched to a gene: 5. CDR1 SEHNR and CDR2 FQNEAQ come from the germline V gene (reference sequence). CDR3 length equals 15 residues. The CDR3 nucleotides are TGTGCCAGCAGTCCGCTAGCGGGAGCCACCGGGGAGCTGTTTTTT. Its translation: CASSPLAGATGELFF.

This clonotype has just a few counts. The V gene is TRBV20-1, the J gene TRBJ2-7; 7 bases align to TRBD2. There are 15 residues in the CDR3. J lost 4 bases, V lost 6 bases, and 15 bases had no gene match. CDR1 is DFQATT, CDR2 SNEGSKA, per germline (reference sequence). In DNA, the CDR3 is TGCAGTGCAGTCCGGACCGGCCGACTAGCTTACGAGCAGTACTTC. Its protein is CSAVRTGRLAYEQYF.

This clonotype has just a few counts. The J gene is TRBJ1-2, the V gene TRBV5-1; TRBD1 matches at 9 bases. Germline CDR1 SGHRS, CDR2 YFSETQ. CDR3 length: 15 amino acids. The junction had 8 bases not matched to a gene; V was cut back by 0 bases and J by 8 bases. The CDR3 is CASSLDRGPRAGYTF. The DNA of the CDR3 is TGCGCCAGCAGCTTGGACAGGGGGCCAAGAGCCGGCTACACCTTC.